The sequence of this TCR beta chain was determined in a study of shared T cell receptors in the human thymus. The CDR3 loop spans 13 amino acids. Germline V gene data show CDR1 as LNHDA and CDR2 as SQIVND (reference sequence). The V gene end was trimmed by 8 bases and the J gene end by 8 bases; junction bases not matched to a gene: 5. This clone was counted between two and nine times. Profiled with immunoSEQ multiplex PCR; TCRdb holds only in-frame clones, not every one. The table lists over 650,000 clones, approximately 89% of them singletons. The sample also formed part of further work on human thymus T cells. As that study records: All donors were healthy Finnish infants who were undergoing corrective surgery to treat congenital heart defects. Use of V and J genes seemed skewed within the thymic and blood repertoires. Related research described thymic repertoires that were highly overlapping among unrelated individuals.

The specimen was thymocytes. The chain uses TRBV19 and TRBJ1-4, with TRBD1 matching over 10 bases. The receptor was derived from a boy younger than two with a congenital heart defect. The CDR3 spells CASWDRGGEKLFF. CDR3 coding DNA: TGTGCCAGTTGGGACAGGGGTGGAGAAAAACTGTTTTTT. Based on the CDR3 plus reference TRBV19 and TRBJ1-4, the full variable domain is DGGITQSPKYLFRKEGQNVTLSCEQNLNHDAMYWYRQDPGQGLRLIYYSQIVNDFQKGDIAEGYSVSREKKESFPLTVTSAQKNPTAFYLCASWDRGGEKLFFGSGTQLSVL.